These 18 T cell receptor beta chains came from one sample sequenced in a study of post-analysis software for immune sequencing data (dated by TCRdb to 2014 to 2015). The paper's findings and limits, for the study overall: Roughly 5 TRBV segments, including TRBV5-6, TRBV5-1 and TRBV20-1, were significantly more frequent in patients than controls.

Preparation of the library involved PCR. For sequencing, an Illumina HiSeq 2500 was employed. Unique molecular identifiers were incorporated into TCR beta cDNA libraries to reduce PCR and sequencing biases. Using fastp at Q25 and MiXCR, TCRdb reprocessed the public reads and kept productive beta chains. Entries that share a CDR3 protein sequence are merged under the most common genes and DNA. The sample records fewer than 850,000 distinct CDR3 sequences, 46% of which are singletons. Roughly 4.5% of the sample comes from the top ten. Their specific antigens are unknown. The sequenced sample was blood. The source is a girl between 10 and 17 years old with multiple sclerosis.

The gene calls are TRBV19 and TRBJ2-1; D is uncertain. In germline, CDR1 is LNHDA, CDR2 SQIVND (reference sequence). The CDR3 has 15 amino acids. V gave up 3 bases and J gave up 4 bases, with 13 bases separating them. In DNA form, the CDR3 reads TGTGCCAGTAGTATTGCCGCGGTACCATACAATGAGCAGTTCTTC. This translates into CASSIAAVPYNEQFF.

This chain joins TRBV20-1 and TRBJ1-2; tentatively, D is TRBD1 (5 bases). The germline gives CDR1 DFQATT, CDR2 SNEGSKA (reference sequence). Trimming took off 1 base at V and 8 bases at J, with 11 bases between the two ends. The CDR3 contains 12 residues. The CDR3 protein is CSARGGVGGYTF. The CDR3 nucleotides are TGCAGTGCTAGAGGGGGGGTTGGAGGCTACACCTTC.

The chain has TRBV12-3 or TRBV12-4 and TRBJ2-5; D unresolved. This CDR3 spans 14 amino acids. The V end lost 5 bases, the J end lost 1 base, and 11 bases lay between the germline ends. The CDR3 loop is CASSVTGVQETQYF. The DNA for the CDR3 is TGTGCCAGCAGTGTAACTGGGGTCCAAGAGACCCAGTACTTC.

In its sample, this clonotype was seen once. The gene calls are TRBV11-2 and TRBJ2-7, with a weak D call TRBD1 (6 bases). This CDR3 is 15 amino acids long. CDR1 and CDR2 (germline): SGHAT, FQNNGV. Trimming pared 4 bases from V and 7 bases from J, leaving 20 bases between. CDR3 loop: CASSSHPGASGEQYF. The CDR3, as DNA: TGTGCCAGCAGCTCTCACCCAGGGGCGTCTGGTGAGCAGTACTTC.

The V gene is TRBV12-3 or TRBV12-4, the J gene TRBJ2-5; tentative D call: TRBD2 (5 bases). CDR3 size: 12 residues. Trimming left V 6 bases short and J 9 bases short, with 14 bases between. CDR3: CASSLRVEAQYF. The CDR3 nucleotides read TGTGCCAGCAGCCTTAGGGTGGAGGCCCAGTACTTC.

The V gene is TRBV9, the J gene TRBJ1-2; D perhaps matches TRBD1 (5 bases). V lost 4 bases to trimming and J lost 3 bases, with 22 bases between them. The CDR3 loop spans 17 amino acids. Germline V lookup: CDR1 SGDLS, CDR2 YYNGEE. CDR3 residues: CASSPGGGAAADYGYTF. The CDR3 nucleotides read TGTGCCAGCAGCCCTGGGGGAGGTGCTGCAGCGGACTATGGCTACACCTTC. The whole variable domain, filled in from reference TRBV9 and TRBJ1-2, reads DSGVTQTPKHLITATGQRVTLRCSPRSGDLSVYWYQQSLDQGLQFLIQYYNGEERAKGNILERFSAQQFPDLHSELNLSSLELGDSALYFCASSPGGGAAADYGYTFGSGTRLTVV.

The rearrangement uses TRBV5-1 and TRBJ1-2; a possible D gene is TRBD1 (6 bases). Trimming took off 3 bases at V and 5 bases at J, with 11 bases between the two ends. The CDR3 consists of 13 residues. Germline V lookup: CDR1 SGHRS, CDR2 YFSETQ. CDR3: CASSSNRVYGYTF. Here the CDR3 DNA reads TGCGCCAGCAGCTCCAACAGGGTTTATGGCTACACCTTC. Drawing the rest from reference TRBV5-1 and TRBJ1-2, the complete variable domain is KAGVTQTPRYLIKTRGQQVTLSCSPISGHRSVSWYQQTPGQGLQFLFEYFSETQRNKGNFPGRFSGRQFSNSRSEMNVSTLELGDSALYLCASSSNRVYGYTFGSGTRLTVV.

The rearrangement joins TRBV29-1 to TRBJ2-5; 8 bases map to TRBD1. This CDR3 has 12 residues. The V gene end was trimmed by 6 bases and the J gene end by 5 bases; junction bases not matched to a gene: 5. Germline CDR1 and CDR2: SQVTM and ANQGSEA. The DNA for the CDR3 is TGCAGCGTAGCCAACAGGGGGGAGACCCAGTACTTC. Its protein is CSVANRGETQYF.

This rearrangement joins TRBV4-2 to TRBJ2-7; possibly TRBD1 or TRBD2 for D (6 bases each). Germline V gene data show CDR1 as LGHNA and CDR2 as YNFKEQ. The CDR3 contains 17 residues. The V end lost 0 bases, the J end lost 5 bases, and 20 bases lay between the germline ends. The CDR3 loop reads CASSQDAPWRGSNEQYF. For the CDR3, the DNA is TGTGCCAGCAGCCAAGATGCCCCGTGGAGGGGGAGCAACGAGCAGTACTTC.

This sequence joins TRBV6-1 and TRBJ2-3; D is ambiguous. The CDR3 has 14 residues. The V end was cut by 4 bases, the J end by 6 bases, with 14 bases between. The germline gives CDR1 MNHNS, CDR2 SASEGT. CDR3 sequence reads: CASSGSVEIDTQYF. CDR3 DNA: TGTGCCAGCAGTGGGTCGGTGGAGATCGATACGCAGTATTTT.

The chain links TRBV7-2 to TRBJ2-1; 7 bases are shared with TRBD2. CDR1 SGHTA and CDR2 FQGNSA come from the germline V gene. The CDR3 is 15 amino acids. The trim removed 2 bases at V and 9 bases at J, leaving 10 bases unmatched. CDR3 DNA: TGTGCCAGCAGCTTATTCGGGACTATGAGGGGTGAGCAGTTCTTC. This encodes CASSLFGTMRGEQFF.

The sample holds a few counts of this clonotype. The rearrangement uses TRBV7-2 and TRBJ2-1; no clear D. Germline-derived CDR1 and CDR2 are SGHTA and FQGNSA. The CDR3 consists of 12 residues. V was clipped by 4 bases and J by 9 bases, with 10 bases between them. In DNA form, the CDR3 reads TGTGCCAGCAGCTACGCCTTCGGTGAGCAGTTCTTC. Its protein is CASSYAFGEQFF.

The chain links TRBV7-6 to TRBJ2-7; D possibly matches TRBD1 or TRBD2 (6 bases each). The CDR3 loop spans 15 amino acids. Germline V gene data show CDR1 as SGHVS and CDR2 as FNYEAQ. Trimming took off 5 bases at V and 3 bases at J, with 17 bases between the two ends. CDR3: CASSPRRDTLYEQYF. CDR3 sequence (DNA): TGTGCCAGCAGCCCACGGCGGGACACGCTCTACGAGCAGTACTTC. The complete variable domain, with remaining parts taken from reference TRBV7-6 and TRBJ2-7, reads GAGVSQSPRYKVTKRGQDVALRCDPISGHVSLYWYRQALGQGPEFLTYFNYEAQQDKSGLPNDRFSAERPEGSISTLTIQRTEQRDSAMYRCASSPRRDTLYEQYFGPGTRLTVT.

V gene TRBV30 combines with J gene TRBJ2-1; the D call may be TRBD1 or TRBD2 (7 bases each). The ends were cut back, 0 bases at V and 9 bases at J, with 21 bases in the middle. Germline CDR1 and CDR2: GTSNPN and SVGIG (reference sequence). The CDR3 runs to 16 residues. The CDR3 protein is CAWSVRSGGRGSEQFF. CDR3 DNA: TGTGCCTGGAGTGTACGGTCGGGGGGCAGGGGGAGTGAGCAGTTCTTC.

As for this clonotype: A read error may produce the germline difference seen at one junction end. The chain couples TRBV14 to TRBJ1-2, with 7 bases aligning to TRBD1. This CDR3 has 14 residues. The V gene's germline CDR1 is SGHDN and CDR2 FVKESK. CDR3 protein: CAGSQMTGCYGYTF. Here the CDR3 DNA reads TGTGCCGGCAGCCAAATGACAGGGTGCTATGGCTACACCTTC.

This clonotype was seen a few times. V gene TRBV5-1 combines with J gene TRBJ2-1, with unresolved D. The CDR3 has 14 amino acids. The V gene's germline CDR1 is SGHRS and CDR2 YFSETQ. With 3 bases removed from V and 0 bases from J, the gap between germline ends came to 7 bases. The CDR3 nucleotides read TGCGCCAGCAGCTGGGGAAGCTCCTACAATGAGCAGTTCTTC. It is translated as CASSWGSSYNEQFF.

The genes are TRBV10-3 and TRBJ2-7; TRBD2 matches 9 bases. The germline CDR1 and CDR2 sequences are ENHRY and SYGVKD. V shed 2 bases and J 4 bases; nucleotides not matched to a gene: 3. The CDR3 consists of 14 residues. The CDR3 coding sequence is TGTGCCATCAGTGAGCAGCTAGCGGGGTACGAGCAGTACTTC. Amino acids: CAISEQLAGYEQYF.

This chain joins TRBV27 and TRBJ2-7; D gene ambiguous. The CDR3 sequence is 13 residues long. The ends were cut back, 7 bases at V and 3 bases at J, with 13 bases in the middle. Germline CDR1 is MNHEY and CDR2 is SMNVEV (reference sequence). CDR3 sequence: CASTRGVNYEQYF. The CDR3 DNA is TGTGCCAGCACTCGTGGGGTCAACTACGAGCAGTACTTC.